This T cell receptor (beta chain) derives from a study of blood T cell repertoires in COVID-19. Study information: COVID-19 samples, acute and convalescent, were from the United States, Italy and Spain.

Within 2 weeks of study entry, exposed participants had contacted a PCR-confirmed or clinician-diagnosed COVID-19 case. Only in-frame clones appear in the TCRdb table, and some are missing; sequencing was by immunoSEQ multiplex PCR. This table holds 120,000 to 150,000 clones, more than 80% found once. The CDR3 has 15 amino acids. Trimming stripped 6 bases from V and 4 bases from J, with 14 bases between. Germline V gene data show CDR1 as KGHDR and CDR2 as SFDVKD. This sequence was found in a woman aged 18-29 years who had been exposed to COVID-19. The sequencing input was PBMCs or T cells enriched from blood (not recorded which). The J gene is TRBJ2-2, the V gene TRBV24-1; D might be TRBD1 (6 bases). The DNA for the CDR3 is TGTGCCACCAGTTCAGGGGCGCGTATCACCGGGGAGCTGTTTTTT. The encoded protein is CATSSGARITGELFF.